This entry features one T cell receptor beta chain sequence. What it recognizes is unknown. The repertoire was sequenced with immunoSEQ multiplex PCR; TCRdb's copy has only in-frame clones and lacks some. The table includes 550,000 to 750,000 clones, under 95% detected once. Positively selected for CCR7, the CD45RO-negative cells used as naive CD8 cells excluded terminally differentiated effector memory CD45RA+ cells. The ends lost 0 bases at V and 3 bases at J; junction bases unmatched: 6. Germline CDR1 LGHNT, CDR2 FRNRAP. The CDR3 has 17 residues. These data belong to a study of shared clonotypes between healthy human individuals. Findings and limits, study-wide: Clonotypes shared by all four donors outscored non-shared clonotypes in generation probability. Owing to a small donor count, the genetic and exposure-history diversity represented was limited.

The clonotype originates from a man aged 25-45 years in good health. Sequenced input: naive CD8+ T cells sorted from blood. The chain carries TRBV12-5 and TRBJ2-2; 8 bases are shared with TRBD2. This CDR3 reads CASGLVRTSTHTGELFF. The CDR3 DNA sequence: TGTGCTAGTGGTTTGGTGCGGACTAGCACCCACACCGGGGAGCTGTTTTTT.